This passage covers 13 T cell receptor beta chains from one sample sequenced in a study of siplizumab effects on memory and regulatory T cells. Profiled with immunoSEQ multiplex PCR; TCRdb holds only in-frame clones, not every one. The data contain around 100,000 clones, around 92% of them seen just once; the ten biggest clones take up roughly 0.15%. Material for sequencing was CD4+ T cells sorted from blood. Receptors originate from a human donor in good health.

The gene calls are TRBV9 and TRBJ2-2, with D perhaps TRBD1 (5 bases). CDR3 length equals 15 residues. Trimming removed 0 bases from V and 1 base from J, with 7 bases in between. The germline V gene encodes CDR1 SGDLS and CDR2 YYNGEE. The CDR3 is CASSVGQRNTGELFF. DNA for the CDR3: TGTGCCAGCAGCGTAGGACAGAGGAACACCGGGGAGCTGTTTTTT. Variable domain in full (rest from reference TRBV9 and TRBJ2-2): DSGVTQTPKHLITATGQRVTLRCSPRSGDLSVYWYQQSLDQGLQFLIQYYNGEERAKGNILERFSAQQFPDLHSELNLSSLELGDSALYFCASSVGQRNTGELFFGEGSRLTVL.

This clone was picked up one time. CDR3 loop: CASSFDKSYNEQFF. The CDR3 nucleotides read TGCGCCAGCAGCTTTGACAAATCCTACAATGAGCAGTTCTTC. The chain combines TRBV5-1 with TRBJ2-1; D is undetermined. The CDR3 spans 14 residues. Trimming shortened V by 2 bases and J by 1 base, and 7 bases separated the two germline ends. The germline V gene encodes CDR1 SGHRS and CDR2 YFSETQ.

The chain uses TRBV14 and TRBJ2-5; 9 bases map to TRBD1. Germline lookup yields CDR1 SGHDN and CDR2 FVKESK. After removal of 4 bases from V and 5 bases from J, the junction contained 11 bases not matched to a gene. The CDR3 runs 16 residues. The CDR3 nucleotides read TGTGCCAGCAGCCCATGGACAGGGGCTACCCGGGAGACCCAGTACTTC. Protein sequence: CASSPWTGATRETQYF.

The V and J genes are TRBV11-2 and TRBJ2-7; 8 bases are shared with TRBD2. Per germline, CDR1 SGHAT and CDR2 FQNNGV. The ends lost 0 bases at V and 3 bases at J; junction bases unmatched: 4. The CDR3 has 15 amino acids. CDR3 amino acids: CASSLEAGAVYEQYF. CDR3 coding DNA: TGTGCCAGCAGCTTAGAAGCGGGGGCCGTCTACGAGCAGTACTTC.

The chain joins TRBV6-1 to TRBJ2-2, with 7 bases lining up with TRBD1. The CDR3 length is 15 residues. The junction had 10 bases not matched to a gene; V was cut back by 6 bases and J by 6 bases. Germline V CDR1 and CDR2: MNHNS, SASEGT. The CDR3 reads CASSTGAGIPGELFF. As DNA, the CDR3 is TGTGCCAGCAGCACAGGGGCTGGAATACCCGGGGAGCTGTTTTTT.

On this clone itself: This sample includes further DNA sequences coding for the same CDR3. The chain joins TRBV28 to TRBJ1-2; a weak D match, TRBD1 (5 bases). CDR3 size: 11 residues. Trimming removed 3 bases at V and 8 bases at J, with 7 bases between. Germline V gene data show CDR1 as MDHEN and CDR2 as SYDVKM. This CDR3 is CASSLEGGYTF. In DNA, the CDR3 is TGTGCCAGCAGTTTGGAGGGGGGCTACACCTTC.

The J gene is TRBJ2-7, the V gene TRBV7-8; 9 bases align to TRBD1. V was clipped by 5 bases and J by 3 bases; unmatched bases: 5. CDR1 is SGHVS and CDR2 is FQNEAQ in the germline V gene. The CDR3 length is 14 residues. The CDR3 DNA reads as TGTGCCAGCAGCCAACAGGGGGCCGACTACGAGCAGTACTTC. Protein product: CASSQQGADYEQYF. The variable domain in full, completed from reference TRBV7-8 and TRBJ2-7, reads GAGVSQSPRYKVAKRGQDVALRCDPISGHVSLFWYQQALGQGPEFLTYFQNEAQLDKSGLPSDRFFAERPEGSVSTLKIQRTQQEDSAVYLCASSQQGADYEQYFGPGTRLTVT.

The V call is TRBV19, the J call TRBJ1-1; D may be TRBD1 (5 bases). The germline V and J ends were trimmed by 7 bases and 4 bases, with 16 bases remaining between them. From germline, CDR1 is LNHDA and CDR2 SQIVND (reference sequence). The CDR3 runs 14 residues. This chain's CDR3 is CASNTIFGATEAFF. CDR3 coding DNA: TGTGCCAGTAACACAATCTTCGGGGCCACTGAAGCTTTCTTT.

V usage is TRBV10-3 and J usage is TRBJ2-5, with D possibly matching TRBD2 (6 bases). The DNA end lines up better with TRBJ2-7; the J call may be wrong. Looked up from germline, CDR1 is ENHRY and CDR2 is SYGVKD. CDR3 length: 15 residues. In DNA, the CDR3 is TGTGCCATCAGTGATACAGACGGGGGAGTCTACGAGCAGTACTTC. This encodes CAISDTDGGVYEQYF.

V and J are TRBV5-4 and TRBJ2-2, with D perhaps TRBD1 (5 bases). Trimming pared 4 bases from V and 7 bases from J, leaving 14 bases between. The germline CDR1 and CDR2 sequences are SGHNT and YYREEE (reference sequence). The CDR3 sequence is 14 residues long. This CDR3 is CASSRPGRGGELFF. Here the CDR3 DNA reads TGTGCCAGCAGCCGTCCAGGGCGCGGCGGGGAGCTGTTTTTT.

This chain links TRBV30 with TRBJ1-1; 9 bases are a match to TRBD1. J gave up 10 bases and V 7 bases, and 13 bases lay outside the gene matches. CDR1 and CDR2 (germline): GTSNPN, SVGIG (reference sequence). This CDR3 is 13 amino acids long. CDR3 DNA sequence: TGTGCCTCACAATCCGGGACAGGGTTAATAGCTTTCTTT. It encodes CASQSGTGLIAFF.

This clone was picked up a small number of times. This chain joins TRBV7-2 and TRBJ2-5; D uncertain. The CDR3 runs 13 residues. Germline lookup yields CDR1 SGHTA and CDR2 FQGNSA. Trimming cost V 8 bases and J 4 bases, with 14 bases left between them. As DNA, the CDR3 is TGTGCCAGCCACTACCCAGTGTCAGAGACCCAGTACTTC. Amino acids: CASHYPVSETQYF.

This chain uses TRBV4-1 with TRBJ2-7; TRBD1 agrees at 8 bases. The CDR3 extends over 14 amino acids. CDR1 and CDR2 from the germline V gene are MGHRA and YSYEKL. Trimming at V came to 4 bases and at J to 3 bases, leaving 5 bases not matched to a gene. CDR3 bases: TGCGCCAGCAGCCGAACGGGACAGGACTACGAGCAGTACTTC. Its translation: CASSRTGQDYEQYF.